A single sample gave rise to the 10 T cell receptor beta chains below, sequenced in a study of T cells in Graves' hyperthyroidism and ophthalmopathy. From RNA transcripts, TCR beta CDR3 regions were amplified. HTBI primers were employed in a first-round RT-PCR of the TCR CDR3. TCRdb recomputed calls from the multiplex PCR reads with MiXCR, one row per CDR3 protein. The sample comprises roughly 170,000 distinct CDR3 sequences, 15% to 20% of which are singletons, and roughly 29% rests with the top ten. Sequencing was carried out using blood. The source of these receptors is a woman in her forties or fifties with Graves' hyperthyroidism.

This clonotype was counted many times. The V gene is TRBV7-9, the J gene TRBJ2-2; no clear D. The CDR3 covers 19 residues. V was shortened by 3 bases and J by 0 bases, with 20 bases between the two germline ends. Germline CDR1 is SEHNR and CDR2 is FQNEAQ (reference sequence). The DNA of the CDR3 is TGTGCCAGCAGCTTGACCGATACTCTGGGCAGTCCGAACACCGGGGAGCTGTTTTTT. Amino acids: CASSLTDTLGSPNTGELFF.

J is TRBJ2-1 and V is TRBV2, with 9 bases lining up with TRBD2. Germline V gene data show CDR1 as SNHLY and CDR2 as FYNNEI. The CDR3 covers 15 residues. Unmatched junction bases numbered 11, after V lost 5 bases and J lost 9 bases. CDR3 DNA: TGTGCCAGCAGTCTAGCGGGGAGCCAGGATATTGAGCAGTTCTTC. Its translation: CASSLAGSQDIEQFF.

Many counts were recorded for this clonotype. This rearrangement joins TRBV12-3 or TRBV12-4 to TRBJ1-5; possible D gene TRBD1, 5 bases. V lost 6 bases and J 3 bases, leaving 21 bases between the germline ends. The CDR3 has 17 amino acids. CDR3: CASRAQAGKSPNQPQHF. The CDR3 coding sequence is TGTGCCAGCAGAGCTCAGGCAGGGAAAAGCCCCAATCAGCCCCAGCATTTT.

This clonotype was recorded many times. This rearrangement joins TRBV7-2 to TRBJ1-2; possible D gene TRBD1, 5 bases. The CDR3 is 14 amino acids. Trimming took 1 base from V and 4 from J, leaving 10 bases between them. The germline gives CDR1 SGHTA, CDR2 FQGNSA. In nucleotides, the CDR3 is TGTGCCAGCAGCTTAGGGGGACCTCTCTATGGCTACACCTTC. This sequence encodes CASSLGGPLYGYTF.

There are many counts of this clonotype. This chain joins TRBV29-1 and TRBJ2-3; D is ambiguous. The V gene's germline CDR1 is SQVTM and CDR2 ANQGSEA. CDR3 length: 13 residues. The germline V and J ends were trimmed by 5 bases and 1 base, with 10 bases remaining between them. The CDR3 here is CSVHPLGTDTQYF. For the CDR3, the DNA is TGCAGCGTTCATCCCTTGGGCACAGATACGCAGTATTTT.

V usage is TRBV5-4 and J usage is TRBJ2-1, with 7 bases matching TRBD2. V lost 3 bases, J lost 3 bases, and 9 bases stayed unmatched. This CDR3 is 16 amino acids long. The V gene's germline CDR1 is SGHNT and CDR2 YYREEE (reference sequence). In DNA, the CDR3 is TGTGCCAGCAGCTGGGGGGGTGGGGTTAGCTACAATGAGCAGTTCTTC. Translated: CASSWGGGVSYNEQFF.

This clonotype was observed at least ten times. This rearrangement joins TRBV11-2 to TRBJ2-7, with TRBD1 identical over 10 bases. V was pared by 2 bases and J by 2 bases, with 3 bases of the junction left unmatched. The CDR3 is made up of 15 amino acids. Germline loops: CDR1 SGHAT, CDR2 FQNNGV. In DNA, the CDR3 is TGTGCCAGCAGCTTATCCGGACAGGGGGCCTACGAGCAGTACTTC. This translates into CASSLSGQGAYEQYF.

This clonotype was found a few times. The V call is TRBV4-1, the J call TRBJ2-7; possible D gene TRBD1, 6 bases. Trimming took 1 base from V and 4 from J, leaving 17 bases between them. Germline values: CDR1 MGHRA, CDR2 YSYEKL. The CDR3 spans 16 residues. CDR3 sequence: CASSQALGQLPYEQYF. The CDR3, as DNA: TGCGCCAGCAGCCAAGCTCTGGGACAACTCCCTTACGAGCAGTACTTC.

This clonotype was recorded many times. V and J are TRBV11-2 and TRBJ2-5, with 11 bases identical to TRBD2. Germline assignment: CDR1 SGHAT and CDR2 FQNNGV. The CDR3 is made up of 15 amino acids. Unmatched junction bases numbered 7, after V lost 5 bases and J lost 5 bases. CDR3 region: CASSPTIAGGETQYF. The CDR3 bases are TGTGCCAGCAGCCCAACTATAGCGGGGGGGGAGACCCAGTACTTC.

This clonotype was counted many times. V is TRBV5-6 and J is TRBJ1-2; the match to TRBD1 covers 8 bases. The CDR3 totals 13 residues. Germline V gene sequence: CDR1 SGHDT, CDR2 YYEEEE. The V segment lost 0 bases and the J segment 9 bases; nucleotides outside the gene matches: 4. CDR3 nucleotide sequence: TGTGCCAGCAGCTTGGGACAGGGGCAAAGCTACACCTTC. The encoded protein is CASSLGQGQSYTF.